The entry below describes one TCR beta chain. In the original analysis: The assay estimated nucleated cells by amplifying reference gene primers. The assay was immunoSEQ multiplex PCR, and TCRdb's table has in-frame clones only and misses some. V, J and clone size were drawn from that table, and D and trimming were deduced from the DNA. Of tens of thousands of clones detected, about 88% appear once; the ten largest clones hold 10%. Membership in each cohort depended on participant-reported clinical history. All recovered Cohort 3 donors got two negative PCRs, got clearance, or saw symptom resolution. This sample was included in a study of blood T cell repertoires in COVID-19. Across the whole study: Spain, Italy and the United States supplied samples that represented acute and convalescent COVID-19.

Germline V gene data show CDR1 as SGHRS and CDR2 as YFSETQ. The CDR3 is 18 amino acids. V shed 3 bases and J 8 bases; nucleotides not matched to a gene: 16. This TCR came from a woman between 35 and 50 years old who had recovered from COVID-19. V usage is TRBV5-1 and J usage is TRBJ1-4; 10 nucleotides agree with TRBD1. Sequencing input: PBMCs or T cells enriched from blood (not recorded which). The CDR3: CASSSTGTGAPGVEKLFF. CDR3 nucleotide sequence: TGCGCCAGCAGCTCCACCGGGACAGGGGCCCCGGGGGTGGAAAAACTGTTTTTT.